This T cell receptor (beta chain) originates from a study of radiation and T cells in renal cell carcinoma. Study-level information: Nephrectomy followed 15 Gy stereotactic body radiation by 4 weeks.

The CDR3 loop spans 15 amino acids. The germline V gene encodes CDR1 LGHNA and CDR2 YSLEER. V trimming: 2 bases; J trimming: 0 bases; junction bases outside the gene matches: 2. General study results and limits: From baseline, blood top tumor clonotypes peaked at 2 weeks post-radiation.

Comments on this clone: The target antigen is unknown.

TCRdb keeps only in-frame clones here, not all; method: immunoSEQ multiplex PCR. In the table there are about 160,000 clones, about 87% of which are singletons. The sample's time point: baseline pretreatment blood. Treatment: 15 Gy SBRT to primary tumor, nephrectomy 4 weeks later. Blood was sampled at baseline, 2 weeks and 4 weeks after SBRT. Here the sequenced sample was blood, taken from a patient whose treatment included radiotherapy and nephrectomy. The rearrangement joins TRBV4-3 to TRBJ2-7; 9 nucleotides agree with TRBD2. The source is an older woman with renal cell carcinoma. The CDR3 spells CASSQLAGSSYEQYF. The CDR3 DNA is TGCGCCAGCAGCCAACTAGCGGGGAGCTCCTACGAGCAGTACTTC.